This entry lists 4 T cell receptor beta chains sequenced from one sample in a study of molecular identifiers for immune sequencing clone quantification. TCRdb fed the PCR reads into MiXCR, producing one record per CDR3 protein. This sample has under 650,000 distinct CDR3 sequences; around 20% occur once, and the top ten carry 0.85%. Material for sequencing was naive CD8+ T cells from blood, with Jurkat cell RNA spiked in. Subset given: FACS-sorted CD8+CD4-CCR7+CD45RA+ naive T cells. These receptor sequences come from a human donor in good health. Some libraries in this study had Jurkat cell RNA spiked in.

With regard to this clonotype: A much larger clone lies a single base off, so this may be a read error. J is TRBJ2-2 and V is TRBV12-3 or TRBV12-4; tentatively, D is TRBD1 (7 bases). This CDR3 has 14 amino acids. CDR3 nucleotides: TGTGCCAGCACCAGGGAGAGGGGGCCCGGGGGGCTGTTTTTT. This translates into CASTRERGPGGLFF.

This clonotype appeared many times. The CDR3 loop is CASSGTLQETQYF. The CDR3 coding sequence is TGTGCCAGCAGTGGTACCCTCCAAGAGACCCAGTACTTC. The chain uses TRBV28 and TRBJ2-5; D unresolved. Trimming removed 5 bases at V and 1 base at J, with 8 bases between. The CDR3 spans 13 residues. Germline V CDR1 and CDR2: MDHEN, SYDVKM.

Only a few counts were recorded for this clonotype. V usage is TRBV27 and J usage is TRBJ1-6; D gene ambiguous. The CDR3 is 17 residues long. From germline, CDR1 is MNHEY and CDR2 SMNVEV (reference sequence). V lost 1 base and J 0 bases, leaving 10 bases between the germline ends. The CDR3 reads CASSLYQRFSYNSPLHF. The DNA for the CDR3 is TGTGCCAGCAGTTTATACCAGCGCTTCTCCTATAATTCACCCCTCCACTTT.

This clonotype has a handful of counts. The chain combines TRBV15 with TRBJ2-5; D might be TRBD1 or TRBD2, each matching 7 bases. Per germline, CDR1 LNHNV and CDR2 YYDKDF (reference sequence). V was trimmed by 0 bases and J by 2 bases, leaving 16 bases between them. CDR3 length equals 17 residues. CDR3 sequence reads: CATSRDLAGGGQETQYF. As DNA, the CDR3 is TGTGCCACCAGCAGAGACCTGGCAGGGGGGGGTCAAGAGACCCAGTACTTC.